One and the same sample provided the 23 T cell receptor beta chains below, sequenced in a study of response to subunit inactivated influenza vaccine. TCRdb called the RT-PCR reads again in MiXCR, with one record for every CDR3 protein. The sample includes just over 300,000 distinct CDR3 sequences, 20% to 25% of them seen just once. Sequenced here: PBMCs from blood, sampled less than 22 months after vaccination. Receptors were obtained from a man between 50 and 75 years old who received an inactivated influenza vaccine.

This chain connects TRBV14 to TRBJ2-1; no definite D call. The germline CDR1 and CDR2 sequences are SGHDN and FVKESK. The CDR3 has 16 residues. V was shortened by 3 bases and J by 2 bases, with 14 bases between the two germline ends. The CDR3 bases are TGTGCCAGCAGCCACGACTTACTAACCACCTACAATGAGCAGTTCTTC. Its translation: CASSHDLLTTYNEQFF.

This clonotype was counted between two and nine times. The V gene is TRBV12-3 or TRBV12-4, the J gene TRBJ1-1; 7 bases fit TRBD1. The junction had 8 bases not matched to a gene; V was cut back by 6 bases and J by 4 bases. This CDR3 is built from 14 residues. The CDR3 spells CASRIDRVPTEAFF. The CDR3 DNA reads TGTGCCAGCAGGATCGACAGGGTCCCCACTGAAGCTTTCTTT.

This chain joins TRBV6-5 and TRBJ1-4; D remains ambiguous. V was trimmed by 4 bases and J by 7 bases, leaving 16 bases between them. CDR3 length equals 15 residues. The V gene's germline CDR1 is MNHEY and CDR2 SVGAGI. The CDR3 sequence: CASSSLGIGFEKLFF. The CDR3 DNA follows: TGTGCCAGCAGTTCCCTAGGTATCGGGTTTGAAAAACTGTTTTTT.

This clonotype was detected a few times. The V call is TRBV6-1, the J call TRBJ2-7, with D tentatively TRBD1 (6 bases). This CDR3 contains 14 residues. Germline CDR1 MNHNS, CDR2 SASEGT. Trimming removed 8 bases from V and 0 bases from J, with 14 bases in between. CDR3 nucleotide sequence: TGTGCCAGCTCCGACAGGCTTAACTCCTACGAGCAGTACTTC. It encodes CASSDRLNSYEQYF.

This clonotype appeared a few times. The chain links TRBV9 to TRBJ1-6; TRBD1 agrees at 7 bases. Germline lookup yields CDR1 SGDLS and CDR2 YYNGEE. The CDR3 runs to 18 residues. J gave up 4 bases and V 0 bases, and 10 bases lay outside the gene matches. The CDR3 protein is CASSVGTGQELYNSPLHF. The CDR3 coding sequence is TGTGCCAGCAGCGTAGGAACCGGACAGGAGCTTTATAATTCACCCCTCCACTTT.

This clonotype was seen only a few times. The chain links TRBV5-1 to TRBJ1-1; unclear D gene. Germline V gene data show CDR1 as SGHRS and CDR2 as YFSETQ. The CDR3 has 15 residues. With 1 base removed from V and 1 base from J, the gap between germline ends came to 11 bases. In nucleotides, the CDR3 is TGCGCCAGCAGCTTGTACAGCATGACGAACACTGAAGCTTTCTTT. It translates to CASSLYSMTNTEAFF.

The rearrangement links TRBV6-5 to TRBJ2-5; D possibly corresponds to TRBD1 (5 bases). V was pared by 1 base and J by 6 bases, with 12 bases between. This CDR3 is built from 14 residues. The germline V gene has CDR1 MNHEY and CDR2 SVGAGI. The CDR3: CASSYFSQEKTQYF. As DNA, the CDR3 is TGTGCCAGCAGTTACTTTTCACAGGAAAAGACCCAGTACTTC.

CDR3 nucleotide sequence: TGCAGTGCCCCCGACAGGGGGCGTATGCAGCCCCAGCATTTT. Its protein product is CSAPDRGRMQPQHF. The chain has TRBV20-1 and TRBJ1-5, with 10 positions matching TRBD1. Losses at the gene ends were 6 bases for V and 7 bases for J; bases not matched to a gene: 9. The CDR3 has 14 residues. Germline V gene lookup returns CDR1 DFQATT and CDR2 SNEGSKA (reference sequence).

This clonotype was picked up a small number of times. This chain uses TRBV3-1 with TRBJ1-6, with 8 positions matching TRBD1. The CDR3 sequence is 15 residues long. The V segment lost 1 base and the J segment 8 bases; nucleotides outside the gene matches: 4. In germline, CDR1 is LGHDT, CDR2 YNNKEL (reference sequence). The CDR3 here is CASSQVGRGHSPLHF. CDR3 bases: TGTGCCAGCAGCCAAGTCGGCAGGGGGCATTCACCCCTCCACTTT.

This clonotype was observed at least ten times. This chain links TRBV5-1 with TRBJ1-4; 7 bases agree with TRBD1. Germline CDR1 and CDR2: SGHRS and YFSETQ. Trimming took 4 bases from V and 7 from J; bases not matched to a gene: 10. The CDR3 totals 15 residues. CDR3 DNA sequence: TGCGCCAGCAGCCGCTCTAGGGGGCATGGTGAAAAACTGTTTTTT. Encoded protein: CASSRSRGHGEKLFF. The full variable domain, its missing parts supplied by reference TRBV5-1 and TRBJ1-4, is KAGVTQTPRYLIKTRGQQVTLSCSPISGHRSVSWYQQTPGQGLQFLFEYFSETQRNKGNFPGRFSGRQFSNSRSEMNVSTLELGDSALYLCASSRSRGHGEKLFFGSGTQLSVL.

This clonotype appeared a few times. This chain joins TRBV10-3 and TRBJ2-2; D possibly matches TRBD1 or TRBD2 (5 bases each). Germline lookup yields CDR1 ENHRY and CDR2 SYGVKD. CDR3 length: 15 amino acids. The germline V and J ends were trimmed by 5 bases and 4 bases, with 14 bases remaining between them. The CDR3 spells CAISPGARATGELFF. The CDR3 DNA reads as TGTGCCATCAGTCCCGGGGCCAGGGCCACCGGGGAGCTGTTTTTT.

This rearrangement joins TRBV4-1 to TRBJ2-3; D remains ambiguous. This CDR3 is built from 16 residues. The germline V and J ends were trimmed by 4 bases and 0 bases, with 14 bases remaining between them. Germline lookup yields CDR1 MGHRA and CDR2 YSYEKL. The CDR3 region is CASSLRIDPSTDTQYF. CDR3 sequence (DNA): TGCGCCAGCAGCCTTCGGATAGATCCTAGCACAGATACGCAGTATTTT.

This chain joins TRBV18 and TRBJ1-5; the match to TRBD1 covers 8 bases. The CDR3 runs 16 residues. The V gene's germline CDR1 is KGHSH and CDR2 LQKENI. V lost 0 bases to trimming and J lost 3 bases; unmatched junction nucleotides: 4. The CDR3: CASSPPATGVNQPQHF. In DNA, the CDR3 is TGTGCCAGCTCACCACCAGCGACAGGGGTCAATCAGCCCCAGCATTTT.

This clonotype was recorded many times. CDR3 sequence (DNA): TGTGCCAGCTCACGACTGGTCACAGGATTGAACACTGAAGCTTTCTTT. It yields the protein CASSRLVTGLNTEAFF. V and J are TRBV18 and TRBJ1-1; possible D gene TRBD1, 5 bases. Trimming cost V 4 bases and J 0 bases, with 15 bases left between them. This CDR3 region has 16 residues. Looked up from germline, CDR1 is KGHSH and CDR2 is LQKENI.

This clonotype has more than one count but fewer than ten. The J gene is TRBJ2-1, the V gene TRBV6-2 or TRBV6-3; no clear D. The V and J ends lost 2 bases and 6 bases respectively, with 17 bases between them. The V gene's germline CDR1 is MNHEY and CDR2 SVGEGT. This CDR3 has 16 residues. Here the CDR3 DNA reads TGTGCCAGCAGTTACCTAGGTCAGAAGCAAGGCAATGAGCAGTTCTTC. It codes for CASSYLGQKQGNEQFF.

The V gene is TRBV2, the J gene TRBJ1-1, with TRBD1 matching over 7 bases. The CDR3 contains 14 residues. V shed 7 bases and J 0 bases; nucleotides not matched to a gene: 5. In germline, CDR1 is SNHLY, CDR2 FYNNEI. The CDR3 loop is CASTATGMNTEAFF. DNA for the CDR3: TGTGCCAGCACGGCGACAGGGATGAACACTGAAGCTTTCTTT.

A few counts support this clonotype. The chain uses TRBV12-3 or TRBV12-4 and TRBJ2-2; 7 bases are shared with TRBD2. After removal of 2 bases from V and 7 bases from J, the junction contained 4 bases not matched to a gene. This CDR3 spans 14 amino acids. CDR3 nucleotides: TGTGCCAGCAGTTTATCGGGGGGTCACGGGGAGCTGTTTTTT. Residues: CASSLSGGHGELFF.

The rearrangement uses TRBV10-3 and TRBJ2-3; 14 positions agree with TRBD2. Trimming at V came to 6 bases and at J to 0 bases, leaving 5 bases not matched to a gene. The CDR3 totals 17 residues. Germline V gene lookup returns CDR1 ENHRY and CDR2 SYGVKD. The CDR3 protein is CAISGLAGGPSTDTQYF. As DNA, the CDR3 is TGTGCCATCAGCGGACTAGCGGGGGGCCCTAGCACAGATACGCAGTATTTT.

A few counts support this clonotype. The J gene is TRBJ2-7, the V gene TRBV5-1; tentatively, D is TRBD1 (6 bases). V gave up 5 bases and J gave up 2 bases, with 14 bases separating them. Per the germline V gene, CDR1 is SGHRS and CDR2 is YFSETQ. CDR3 length equals 14 residues. The CDR3: CASRSGTGTYEQYF. The CDR3 coding sequence is TGCGCCAGCAGAAGTGGAACAGGGACCTACGAGCAGTACTTC. The entire variable domain, with the rest obtained from reference TRBV5-1 and TRBJ2-7, is as follows: KAGVTQTPRYLIKTRGQQVTLSCSPISGHRSVSWYQQTPGQGLQFLFEYFSETQRNKGNFPGRFSGRQFSNSRSEMNVSTLELGDSALYLCASRSGTGTYEQYFGPGTRLTVT.

V usage is TRBV6-1 and J usage is TRBJ2-1; perhaps TRBD2 as D (7 bases). Trimming stripped 1 base from V and 11 bases from J, with 12 bases between. This CDR3 region has 13 residues. Germline loops: CDR1 MNHNS, CDR2 SASEGT. In DNA form, the CDR3 reads TGTGCCAGCAGTGAAGGGGAGGGGACAAAGCAGTTCTTC. This encodes CASSEGEGTKQFF.

The rearrangement links TRBV29-1 to TRBJ2-1; TRBD2 matches 14 bases. The ends lost 5 bases at V and 4 bases at J; junction bases unmatched: 7. This CDR3 has 16 amino acids. The germline gives CDR1 SQVTM, CDR2 ANQGSEA. CDR3 loop: CSVRDGLAGGYNEQFF. In DNA form, the CDR3 reads TGCAGCGTTAGAGACGGACTAGCGGGAGGATACAATGAGCAGTTCTTC.

The J gene is TRBJ1-4, the V gene TRBV29-1, with D uncertain. This CDR3 region has 13 residues. Trimming took 0 bases from V and 6 from J, leaving 8 bases between them. Per germline, CDR1 SQVTM and CDR2 ANQGSEA. The CDR3 DNA reads TGCAGCGTTGAAGAGGGGAGTGATGAAAAACTGTTTTTT. As protein: CSVEEGSDEKLFF.

This rearrangement joins TRBV7-2 to TRBJ2-5; 10 nucleotides agree with TRBD2. CDR1 and CDR2 from the germline V gene are SGHTA and FQGNSA. V lost 8 bases and J lost 5; bases outside the gene matches: 8. The CDR3 has 14 residues. The CDR3 sequence: CASRPSGRAETQYF. DNA of the CDR3: TGTGCCAGCCGGCCGAGCGGGAGGGCGGAGACCCAGTACTTC.